This entry concerns a single T cell receptor beta chain. Its specificity is not known. CDR1 and CDR2 from the germline V gene are LNHDA and SQIVND (reference sequence). The ends were cut back, 7 bases at V and 0 bases at J, with 16 bases in the middle. This CDR3 spans 16 amino acids. These data come from a study of T cell responses to AZD1222 COVID-19 vaccine. Profiled with immunoSEQ multiplex PCR; TCRdb holds only in-frame clones, not every one. The data contain 150,000 or so clones, around nine tenths of them singletons. Overall study findings and caveats: Spike-specific TCR repertoires showed rising breadth and depth after two AZD1222 doses.

Source: peripheral blood, taken on day 0 of AZD1222 vaccination. The rearrangement uses TRBV19 and TRBJ2-1; tentative D call: TRBD2 (5 bases). This clonotype was sampled from an adult in good health. This CDR3 reads CASKRGFGTSYNEQFF. CDR3 DNA sequence: TGTGCCAGTAAGCGAGGGTTTGGTACCTCCTACAATGAGCAGTTCTTC. The full variable domain, rest sourced from reference TRBV19 and TRBJ2-1, is DGGITQSPKYLFRKEGQNVTLSCEQNLNHDAMYWYRQDPGQGLRLIYYSQIVNDFQKGDIAEGYSVSREKKESFPLTVTSAQKNPTAFYLCASKRGFGTSYNEQFFGPGTRLTVL.